This is a list of T cell receptor beta chains from one sample in a study of CD8 T cells in Susac syndrome. TCRdb re-called the immunoSEQ multiplex PCR reads through MiXCR, storing one row per CDR3 protein. This sample has some 190,000 distinct CDR3 sequences, with more than 90% found just once. The sequencing input was CD4+ T cells from PBMCs. These receptors were collected from a human donor with multiple sclerosis. CDR3s include the opening cysteine and the closing phenylalanine or tryptophan. D genes are given only for firm matches. Clone size, where shown, is once, few, many, or a class for clones that have expanded.

DNA,CDR3,J,D,size,V
TGTGCCAGCAGCCCAACAGGGATGAACACCGGGGAGCTGTTTTTT,CASSPTGMNTGELFF,TRBJ2-2,.,.,TRBV6-6
TGTGCCAGCAGTAAAACCGACCGGGACAGCAATAAAAAACTGTTTTTT,CASSKTDRDSNKKLFF,TRBJ1-4,TRBD1,.,TRBV7-9
TGTGCCACCAGCAGAGAGTTAATGGGGGGGCCCGACACCGGGGAGCTGTTTTTT,CATSRELMGGPDTGELFF,TRBJ2-2,.,.,TRBV15
TGCAGTGCTAAAGCTCCTAGGCAGGATTACGAGCAGTACTTC,CSAKAPRQDYEQYF,TRBJ2-7,.,.,TRBV20-1
TGTGCCAGTAGTATTGGGTCGGGCTACACCTTC,CASSIGSGYTF,TRBJ1-2,.,.,TRBV19
TGTGCCAGCAGCCTTTTCTCCCGCGGGGGACAGGGGTCCTACGAGCAGTACTTC,CASSLFSRGGQGSYEQYF,TRBJ2-7,TRBD1,.,TRBV27
TGCAGCGTTTACGCCGCTGGGGCCAACGTCCTGACTTTC,CSVYAAGANVLTF,TRBJ2-6,.,.,TRBV29-1
TGCAGTGCTAGAGAGGGAACGGGTGGGGCCAACGTCCTGACTTTC,CSAREGTGGANVLTF,TRBJ2-6,.,.,TRBV20-1
TGTGCCAGCAGTGAAACAGGGGCGAAGAGCAATCAGCCCCAGCATTTT,CASSETGAKSNQPQHF,TRBJ1-5,TRBD1,.,TRBV25-1
TGTGCCAGCAGCTCTGGGACAGGGCTTTTTTCCTACGAGCAGTACTTC,CASSSGTGLFSYEQYF,TRBJ2-7,TRBD1,.,TRBV7-9
TGCAGTGCCATTTTGCCGGACGACGCTGGCTACACCTTC,CSAILPDDAGYTF,TRBJ1-2,.,.,TRBV20-1
TGTGCCAGCAGCTTACAGGGTATGGATACGCAGTATTTT,CASSLQGMDTQYF,TRBJ2-3,.,.,TRBV5-5
TGTGCCACGAGCGGAGGGGGCAATGAGCAGTTCTTC,CATSGGGNEQFF,TRBJ2-1,.,.,TRBV15
TGCAGCGTTGCCCAGGGGTGGGGAATGAACACTGAAGCTTTCTTT,CSVAQGWGMNTEAFF,TRBJ1-1,.,once,TRBV29-1
TGTGCCAGCAGTGCCTGGTTGGCTAACTATGGCTACACCTTC,CASSAWLANYGYTF,TRBJ1-2,.,.,TRBV5-6
TGTGCCAGCAGCCTGGGACAGGGTATGGATCAGCCCCAGCATTTT,CASSLGQGMDQPQHF,TRBJ1-5,TRBD1,.,TRBV5-6
TGTGCCAGCAGTTTAGCTGTAAGCTACAATGAGCAGTTCTTC,CASSLAVSYNEQFF,TRBJ2-1,.,.,TRBV12-3/TRBV12-4
TGCAGTGCTAGAGATAGACAGCAAGAGACCCAGTACTTC,CSARDRQQETQYF,TRBJ2-5,.,.,TRBV20-1
TGTGCCAGCAGCCAAGTGGTAGGACAGGGAAAACTGTTTTTT,CASSQVVGQGKLFF,TRBJ1-4,TRBD1,.,TRBV3-1
TGTGCCAGCAGCGGGACAGCTTACAATGAGCAGTTCTTC,CASSGTAYNEQFF,TRBJ2-1,TRBD1,.,TRBV7-2
TGCAGTGCTAGAATGATACTAGCGGGGCTCTACAATGAGCAGTTCTTC,CSARMILAGLYNEQFF,TRBJ2-1,TRBD2,.,TRBV20-1
TGCGCCAGCAGCTTGGTCGCGTCAGAGGGTCGGTACGAGCAGTACTTC,CASSLVASEGRYEQYF,TRBJ2-7,.,.,TRBV5-1
TGTGCCACCAGCAGAGCGCCAGCCTTGAGGTACGAGCAGTACTTC,CATSRAPALRYEQYF,TRBJ2-7,.,.,TRBV15
TGTGCCTGGAGTTTTAGGAAGAACACTGAAGCTTTCTTT,CAWSFRKNTEAFF,TRBJ1-1,.,.,TRBV30
TGCGCCAGCAGCCAAGGAAGGCAGGGGCGTCCCGATTCACCCCTCCACTTT,CASSQGRQGRPDSPLHF,TRBJ1-6,.,.,TRBV4-1
TGCAGTGCTACAGGGGATGGGGACCAGCCCCAGCATTTT,CSATGDGDQPQHF,TRBJ1-5,.,.,TRBV20-1
TGTGCCAGCAGGCATTCCCGGGGCAGTACGGGCAATCAGCCCCAGCATTTT,CASRHSRGSTGNQPQHF,TRBJ1-5,.,.,TRBV2
TGTGCCAGCCTTACAGAGGGGGCCACTGAAGCTTTCTTT,CASLTEGATEAFF,TRBJ1-1,TRBD1,.,TRBV2
TGCAGCGTTGCCAGGCCGGGAGGGGATGGCTCCTACGAGCAGTACTTC,CSVARPGGDGSYEQYF,TRBJ2-7,TRBD2,.,TRBV29-1
TGTGCCAGCAGTCCGCCAGGCTCCTACGAGCAGTACTTC,CASSPPGSYEQYF,TRBJ2-7,.,few,TRBV18
TGTGCCACCCGGGATCCCCAGAACTACGAGCAGTACTTC,CATRDPQNYEQYF,TRBJ2-7,.,.,TRBV10-3
TGTGCCAGCAGCGAGGGACAGGGGGCGACGAATGAGCAGTTCTTC,CASSEGQGATNEQFF,TRBJ2-1,TRBD1,.,TRBV9
TGCAGTGCTTCCTTCGGGGGCGCAGGAGAGACCCAGTACTTC,CSASFGGAGETQYF,TRBJ2-5,.,.,TRBV20-1
TGTGCCAGCGCTAGAGGGGGCGAGCAGTACTTC,CASARGGEQYF,TRBJ2-7,.,.,TRBV7-9
TGCAGCGTTGAAGATGTTAAGGGTTCTGGAAACACCATATATTTT,CSVEDVKGSGNTIYF,TRBJ1-3,.,.,TRBV29-1
TGTGCCACCAGTCTGTACAGCCTAAATCAGCCCCAGCATTTT,CATSLYSLNQPQHF,TRBJ1-5,.,once,TRBV15
TGTGCCATCATGGGACAACACACAGATACGCAGTATTTT,CAIMGQHTDTQYF,TRBJ2-3,.,.,TRBV10-3
TGTGCCAGCTCACCCCTTCAAGGTGTCGGCCAAGAGACCCAGTACTTC,CASSPLQGVGQETQYF,TRBJ2-5,.,.,TRBV18
TGCAGCGTTGAAGGTTTCGCGGGGGGGTACGAGCAGTACTTC,CSVEGFAGGYEQYF,TRBJ2-7,TRBD2,.,TRBV29-1
TGTGCCAGCAGCGCCGACAGGGTCGGCGAGCAGTACTTC,CASSADRVGEQYF,TRBJ2-7,TRBD1,.,TRBV9
TGTGCCAGCAGCACCAGGACAGGCCACCAAGAGACCCAGTACTTC,CASSTRTGHQETQYF,TRBJ2-5,TRBD1,.,TRBV5-6
TGTGCCAGCAGTGGTCAGGGGGGCAACACTGAAGCTTTCTTT,CASSGQGGNTEAFF,TRBJ1-1,TRBD1,.,TRBV2
TGTGCCAGCAGTGTCCTCGCGAGGAATTCACCCCTCCACTTT,CASSVLARNSPLHF,TRBJ1-6,.,.,TRBV25-1
TGTGCCAGCGGGAGGGACAATCAGCCCCAGCATTTT,CASGRDNQPQHF,TRBJ1-5,.,.,TRBV12-3/TRBV12-4
TGCGCCAGCAGCCTTGGGGACCGGCCCAATCAGCCCCAGCATTTT,CASSLGDRPNQPQHF,TRBJ1-5,.,.,TRBV5-1
TGCGCCAGCAGCCAAGTTCCAGTGGCGGGCAATGAGCAGTTCTTC,CASSQVPVAGNEQFF,TRBJ2-1,.,.,TRBV4-1
TGCAGTGCCATGGACCCCTGGGGCACAGATACGCAGTATTTT,CSAMDPWGTDTQYF,TRBJ2-3,.,.,TRBV20-1
TGTGCCAGCAGCCCCCAGGCCAAAGGGGCTAGCAATCAGCCCCAGCATTTT,CASSPQAKGASNQPQHF,TRBJ1-5,.,once,TRBV7-8
TGTGCCAGCTCACCACCCCTACTAACTTCCACTGAAGCTTTCTTT,CASSPPLLTSTEAFF,TRBJ1-1,.,.,TRBV18
TGTGCCAGCAGCCCCACGCCGGGACAGGGACTGCCCCAGCATTTT,CASSPTPGQGLPQHF,TRBJ1-5,TRBD1,.,TRBV7-2
TGTGCCAGCAGCTTTTTGGGACAGGGGACCCACGAGCAGTACTTC,CASSFLGQGTHEQYF,TRBJ2-7,TRBD1,.,TRBV7-9
TGCGCCAGCAGCCAAGATTCGGGGGCCGCGTATAACACAGATACGCAGTATTTT,CASSQDSGAAYNTDTQYF,TRBJ2-3,.,.,TRBV4-3
TGTGCCTGGAGCGTCCCCCTCCGGTCCGGCTACACCTTC,CAWSVPLRSGYTF,TRBJ1-2,.,once,TRBV30
TGCAGTGCTAGATGGTCGACTAGCGGGGGGACCCAGTACTTC,CSARWSTSGGTQYF,TRBJ2-5,TRBD2,.,TRBV20-1
TGTGCCTGGAGTAAGGGACAGGGGAGTGGTGGTGAAAAACTGTTTTTT,CAWSKGQGSGGEKLFF,TRBJ1-4,TRBD1,.,TRBV30
TGCAGTGGGGCCCAGGACGAAAAACTGTTTTTT,CSGAQDEKLFF,TRBJ1-4,.,.,TRBV20-1